This entry is about one TCR beta chain. What it binds is not known. The CDR3 is made up of 11 amino acids. V lost 5 bases to trimming and J lost 6 bases, with 6 bases between them. CDR1 and CDR2 from the germline V gene are WNHNN and SYGVQD (reference sequence). Using its own MiXCR run on the multiplex PCR reads, TCRdb lists one record per CDR3 protein. This table holds tens of thousands of distinct CDR3 sequences, roughly 28% found once. The lymph nodes were axillary draining lymph nodes from breast cancer patients. The data stem from a study of breast tumors, draining lymph nodes, adjacent tissues. Study-wide results and caveats: The data were judged consistent with most tumor T cells coming from lymph node and expanding in tumor. Data only fit, rather than demonstrated, lymph node origin of most tumor T cells. Tumors had less TCR diversity than lymph nodes, more than nontumor tissue. Luminal-like breast cancer showed significantly higher tumor–nontumor repertoire similarity than basal-like.

Specimen: axillary lymph node tissue. V gene TRBV10-1 combines with J gene TRBJ2-3; D gene ambiguous. The sequence was obtained from a female donor with breast cancer. Some clones in this sample may be carry-over from other donors' samples. This CDR3 is CASSNADTQYF. The CDR3 coding sequence is TGCGCCAGCAGTAATGCCGATACGCAGTATTTT.